The rows below give T cell receptor beta chains drawn from one sample of a study of blood T cell repertoires in COVID-19. This table comes from immunoSEQ multiplex PCR, and its TCRdb copy is limited to in-frame clones, with some not included. The table has some 44,000 clones, about 90% seen once. The specimen sequenced was peripheral blood. These receptors were collected from a human donor in a cohort sampled during active COVID-19. Both conserved end residues are part of each CDR3. D genes are given only for firm matches. Clone size is not always given. Where it is, it says once, few, many or a class for expanded clones.

D | J | length | size | V | CDR3 | DNA
TRBD1 | TRBJ1-1 | 13 | . | TRBV10-2 | CASLGQLNTEAFF | TGCGCCAGCTTGGGACAGCTGAACACTGAAGCTTTCTTT
. | TRBJ1-1 | 13 | . | TRBV7-2 | CASSLGEYTEAFF | TGTGCCAGCAGCTTAGGGGAGTACACTGAAGCTTTCTTT
. | TRBJ2-7 | 15 | . | TRBV2 | CASSSRVQSSYEQYF | TGTGCCAGCAGTAGCCGGGTCCAGAGCTCCTACGAGCAGTACTTC
TRBD2 | TRBJ2-1 | 14 | . | TRBV7-9 | CASSPSGRLNEQFF | TGTGCCAGCAGCCCTAGCGGGCGACTCAATGAGCAGTTCTTC
. | TRBJ2-5 | 15 | . | TRBV7-2 | CASSLRGSSYGTQYF | TGTGCCAGCAGCTTACGGGGGTCTAGCTATGGGACCCAGTACTTC
TRBD2 | TRBJ2-1 | 15 | . | TRBV27 | CASSITSGGNNEQFF | TGTGCCAGCAGTATCACTAGCGGGGGTAATAATGAGCAGTTCTTC
. | TRBJ1-2 | 14 | . | TRBV7-2 | CASSSGTPQHGYTF | TGTGCCAGCAGCTCTGGGACACCTCAGCATGGCTACACCTTC
. | TRBJ1-5 | 15 | . | TRBV2 | CASSEGWGGNQPQHF | TGTGCCAGCAGTGAAGGCTGGGGAGGCAATCAGCCCCAGCATTTT
TRBD1 | TRBJ2-7 | 14 | . | TRBV7-2 | CASSPLITGGEQYF | TGTGCCAGCAGCCCGCTAATAACAGGGGGGGAGCAGTACTTC
TRBD2 | TRBJ2-2 | 15 | . | TRBV5-6 | CPSRILAGGPGELFF | TGTCCCAGCAGAATACTAGCGGGGGGGCCCGGGGAGCTGTTTTTT
TRBD1 | TRBJ1-2 | 14 | . | TRBV4-2 | CASSQEQGDYGYTF | TGTGCCAGCAGCCAGGAACAGGGGGACTATGGCTACACCTTC
. | TRBJ2-6 | 15 | . | TRBV11-2 | CASSFRGAGANVLTF | TGTGCCAGCAGCTTTAGGGGCGCCGGGGCCAACGTCCTGACTTTC
. | TRBJ1-4 | 14 | . | TRBV5-5 | CASSVRGAGEKLFF | TGTGCCAGCAGCGTTAGGGGAGCGGGTGAAAAACTGTTTTTT
. | TRBJ1-1 | 13 | . | TRBV3-1/TRBV3-2 | CASSLRGNTEAFF | TGTGCCAGCAGCCTAAGAGGGAACACTGAAGCTTTCTTT
. | TRBJ1-6 | 17 | . | TRBV5-4 | CASSLGLGVIYNSPLHF | TGTGCCAGCAGCTTGGGTCTCGGGGTAATTTATAATTCACCCCTCCACTTT
TRBD2 | TRBJ2-3 | 14 | . | TRBV27 | CASKAGDHTDTQYF | TGTGCCAGTAAAGCGGGGGACCACACAGATACGCAGTATTTT
. | TRBJ2-7 | 15 | . | TRBV7-2 | CASSPGGAGLYEQYF | TGTGCCAGCAGCCCTGGCGGGGCAGGCCTGTACGAGCAGTACTTC
TRBD1 | TRBJ2-7 | 15 | once | TRBV27 | CANLPPGQGCHEQYF | TGTGCCAACCTGCCACCGGGACAGGGTTGCCACGAGCAGTACTTC
TRBD1 | TRBJ1-5 | 13 | . | TRBV6-5 | CASGTGVYQPQHF | TGTGCCAGCGGTACAGGGGTTTATCAGCCCCAGCATTTT